This T cell receptor beta chain was obtained from a study of T-cell memory formation after mild COVID-19. CDR1 is LNHDA and CDR2 is SQIVND in the germline V gene (reference sequence). V was pared by 3 bases and J by 1 base, with 7 bases between. This CDR3 has 13 residues. This clonotype has more than one count but fewer than ten. The antigen is undetermined. Findings of the study overall: Of the contracting clones, CD4+ ones lay mainly in CM and EM, and CD8+ ones in EMRA. Day 37-peaking second-wave clones had unconfirmed SARS-CoV-2 specificity. A subset of responding clones appeared in pre-infection memory, suggesting cross-reactive memory joined.

5'RACE primed at constant segments yielded TCR alpha and TCR beta cDNA libraries bearing sample barcodes and UMIs. A single record per CDR3 protein comes from TCRdb applying MiXCR to the 5' RACE reads. The sample records more than 250,000 distinct CDR3 sequences, about a sixth being singletons. The rearrangement links TRBV19 to TRBJ2-7; D remains ambiguous. The receptor was derived from a man younger than 35 who had mild COVID-19 (a few samples of this study predate the infection). Cell type and time point are not known. Source material: PBMCs or a T cell subset sorted from them (not recorded which). The CDR3 DNA reads TGTGCCAGTAGTATTCGGCTATCCTACGAGCAGTACTTC. Amino acid sequence: CASSIRLSYEQYF.